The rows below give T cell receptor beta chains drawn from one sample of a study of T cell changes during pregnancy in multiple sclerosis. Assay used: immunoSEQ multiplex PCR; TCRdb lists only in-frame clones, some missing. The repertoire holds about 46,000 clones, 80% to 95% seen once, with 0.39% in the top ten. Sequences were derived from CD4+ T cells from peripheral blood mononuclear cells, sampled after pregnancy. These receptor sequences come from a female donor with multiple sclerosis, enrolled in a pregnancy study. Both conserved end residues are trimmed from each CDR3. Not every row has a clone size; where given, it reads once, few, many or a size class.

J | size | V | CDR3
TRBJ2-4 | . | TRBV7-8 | ASSPTRQVANIQY
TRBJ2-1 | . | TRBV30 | AWERGRTLINEQF
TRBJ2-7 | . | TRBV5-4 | ASSIQGAYEQY
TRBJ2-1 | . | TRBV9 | ASSATDGLAGGRGEQF
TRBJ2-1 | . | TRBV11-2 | ASSERPGQNSYNEQF
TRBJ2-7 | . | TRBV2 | ASSGDRVYEQY
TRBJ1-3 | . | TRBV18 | ASSPGTDRLISGNTIY
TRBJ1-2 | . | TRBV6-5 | ASREGGFGYGYT
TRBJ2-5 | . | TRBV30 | AWSGDSQETQY
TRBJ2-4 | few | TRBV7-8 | ASSPTGIAKNIQY
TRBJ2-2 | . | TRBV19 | ASSGAGVGTGELF
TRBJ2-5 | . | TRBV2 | ASRRAGGLGQETQY
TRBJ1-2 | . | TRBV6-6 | ASSQTGTYGYT
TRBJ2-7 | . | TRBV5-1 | ASSPASGIYEGN
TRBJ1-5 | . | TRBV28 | ASSFNINQPQH
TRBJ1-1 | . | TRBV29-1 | SASGNTEAF
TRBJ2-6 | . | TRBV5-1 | ASSPRSSGANVLT
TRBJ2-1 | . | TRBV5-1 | ASSHNRGSDNEQF
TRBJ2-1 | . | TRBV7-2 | ASSLVASRLQF
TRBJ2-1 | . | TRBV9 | ASSVVASGYNEQF
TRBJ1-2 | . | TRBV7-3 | ASSLGGPGQIYGYT